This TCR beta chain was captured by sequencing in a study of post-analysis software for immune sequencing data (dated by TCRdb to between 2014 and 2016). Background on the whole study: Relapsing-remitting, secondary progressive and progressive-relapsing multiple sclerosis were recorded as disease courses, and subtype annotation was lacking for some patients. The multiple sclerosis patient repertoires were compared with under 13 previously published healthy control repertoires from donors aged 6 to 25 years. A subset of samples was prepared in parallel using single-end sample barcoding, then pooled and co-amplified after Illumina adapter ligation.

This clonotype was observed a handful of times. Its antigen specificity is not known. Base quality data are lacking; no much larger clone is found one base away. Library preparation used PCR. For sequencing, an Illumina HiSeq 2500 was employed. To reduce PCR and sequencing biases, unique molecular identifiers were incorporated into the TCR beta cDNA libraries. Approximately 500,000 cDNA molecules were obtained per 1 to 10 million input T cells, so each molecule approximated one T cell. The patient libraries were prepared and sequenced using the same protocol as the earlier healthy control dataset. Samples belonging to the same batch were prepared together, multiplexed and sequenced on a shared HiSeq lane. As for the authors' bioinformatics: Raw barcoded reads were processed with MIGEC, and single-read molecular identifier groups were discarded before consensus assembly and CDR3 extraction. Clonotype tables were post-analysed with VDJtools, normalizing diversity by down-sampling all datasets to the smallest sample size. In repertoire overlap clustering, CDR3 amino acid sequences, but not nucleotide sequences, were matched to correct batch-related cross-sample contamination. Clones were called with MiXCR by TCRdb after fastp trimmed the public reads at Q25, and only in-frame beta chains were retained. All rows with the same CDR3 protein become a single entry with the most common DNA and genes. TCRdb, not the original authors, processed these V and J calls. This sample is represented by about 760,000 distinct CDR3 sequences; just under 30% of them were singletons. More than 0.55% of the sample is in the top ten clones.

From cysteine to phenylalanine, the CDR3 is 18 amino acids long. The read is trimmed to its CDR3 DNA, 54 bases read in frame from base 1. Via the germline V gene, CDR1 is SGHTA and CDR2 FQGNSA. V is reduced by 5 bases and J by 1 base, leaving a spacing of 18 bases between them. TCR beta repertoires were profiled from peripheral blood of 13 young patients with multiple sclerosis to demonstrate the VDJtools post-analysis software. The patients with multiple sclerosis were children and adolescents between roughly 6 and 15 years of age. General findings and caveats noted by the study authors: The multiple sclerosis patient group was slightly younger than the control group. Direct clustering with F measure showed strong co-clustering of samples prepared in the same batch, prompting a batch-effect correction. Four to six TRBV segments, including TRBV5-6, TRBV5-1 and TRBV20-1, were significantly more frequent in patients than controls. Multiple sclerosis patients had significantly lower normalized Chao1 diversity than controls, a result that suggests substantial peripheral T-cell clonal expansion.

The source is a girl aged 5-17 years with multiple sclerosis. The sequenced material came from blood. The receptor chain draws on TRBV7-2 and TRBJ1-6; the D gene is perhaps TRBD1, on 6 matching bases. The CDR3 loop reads CASSPSSRGFSYNSPLHF. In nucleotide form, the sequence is TGTGCCAGCAGCCCGAGTAGCAGGGGCTTTTCCTATAATTCACCCCTCCACTTT.